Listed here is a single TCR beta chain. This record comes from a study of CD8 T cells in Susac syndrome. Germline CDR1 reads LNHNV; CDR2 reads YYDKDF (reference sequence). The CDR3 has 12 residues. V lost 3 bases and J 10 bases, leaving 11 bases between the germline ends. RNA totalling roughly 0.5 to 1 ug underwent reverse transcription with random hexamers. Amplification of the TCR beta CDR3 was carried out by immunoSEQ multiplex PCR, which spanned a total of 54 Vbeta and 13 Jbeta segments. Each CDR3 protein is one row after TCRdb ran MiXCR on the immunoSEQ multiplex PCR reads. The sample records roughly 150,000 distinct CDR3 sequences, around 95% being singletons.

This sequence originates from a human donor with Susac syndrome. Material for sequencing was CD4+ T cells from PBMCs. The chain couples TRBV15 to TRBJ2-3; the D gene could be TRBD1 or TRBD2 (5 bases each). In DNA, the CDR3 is TGTGCCACCAGCAGGGCCAGGGACGCGCAGTATTTT. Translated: CATSRARDAQYF.